The clone carrying this T cell receptor beta chain was seen many times. The ends were cut back, 5 bases at V and 0 bases at J, with 13 bases in the middle. CDR1 and CDR2 (germline): LNHDA, SQIVND (reference sequence). CDR3 length equals 15 residues. Authors of the study amplified TCR beta CDR3 regions from RNA transcripts. Using the HTBI primer set, a first-round RT-PCR was run on the TCR CDR3. TCRdb re-analysed the multiplex PCR reads in MiXCR, keeping a single row per CDR3 protein. This table has around 380,000 distinct CDR3 sequences, 13% appearing once. The source of the sample is a study of T cells in Graves' hyperthyroidism and ophthalmopathy. Patients aged 18 to 65 with hyperthyroidism were newly diagnosed, with duration under 2 months. The PBMCs were taken from less than 11 ml of fresh peripheral blood.

The chain is built from TRBV19 and TRBJ1-1; D unclear. Input material: blood. The sequence was collected from a man aged 25 to 40 with Graves' hyperthyroidism that later progressed to Graves' ophthalmopathy. DNA for the CDR3: TGTGCCAGTAGTTCCCGGACGGACCTGAACACTGAAGCTTTCTTT. Translation: CASSSRTDLNTEAFF. Looking up the rest from reference TRBV19 and TRBJ1-1 gives the full variable domain: DGGITQSPKYLFRKEGQNVTLSCEQNLNHDAMYWYRQDPGQGLRLIYYSQIVNDFQKGDIAEGYSVSREKKESFPLTVTSAQKNPTAFYLCASSSRTDLNTEAFFGQGTRLTVV.